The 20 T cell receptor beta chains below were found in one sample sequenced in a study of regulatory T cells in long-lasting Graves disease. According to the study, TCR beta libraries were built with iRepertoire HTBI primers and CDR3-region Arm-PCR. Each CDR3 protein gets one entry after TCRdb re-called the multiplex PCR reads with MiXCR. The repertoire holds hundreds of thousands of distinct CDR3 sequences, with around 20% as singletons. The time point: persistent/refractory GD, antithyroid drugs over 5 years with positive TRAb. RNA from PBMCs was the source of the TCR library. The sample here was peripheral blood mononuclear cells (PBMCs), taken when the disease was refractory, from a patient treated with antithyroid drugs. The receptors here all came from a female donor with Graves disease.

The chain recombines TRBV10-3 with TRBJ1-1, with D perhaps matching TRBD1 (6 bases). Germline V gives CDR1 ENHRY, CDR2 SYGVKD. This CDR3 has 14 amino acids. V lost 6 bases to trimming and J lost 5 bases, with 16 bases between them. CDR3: CAISPGGPGTEAFF. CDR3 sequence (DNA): TGTGCCATCAGCCCCGGGGGCCCGGGGACTGAAGCTTTCTTT.

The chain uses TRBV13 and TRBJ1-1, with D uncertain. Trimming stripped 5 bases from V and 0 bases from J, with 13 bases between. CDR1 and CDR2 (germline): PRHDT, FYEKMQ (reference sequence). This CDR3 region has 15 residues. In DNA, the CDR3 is TGTGCCAGCAGCACCCCTCCAGGCATGAACACTGAAGCTTTCTTT. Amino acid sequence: CASSTPPGMNTEAFF.

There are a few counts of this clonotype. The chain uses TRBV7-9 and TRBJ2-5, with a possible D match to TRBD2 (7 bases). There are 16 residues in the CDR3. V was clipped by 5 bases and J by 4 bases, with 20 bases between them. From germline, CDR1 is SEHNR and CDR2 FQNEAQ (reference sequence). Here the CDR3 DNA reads TGTGCCAGCAGCCCCCCGGTGAGGGGGGAGGGAGAGACCCAGTACTTC. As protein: CASSPPVRGEGETQYF.

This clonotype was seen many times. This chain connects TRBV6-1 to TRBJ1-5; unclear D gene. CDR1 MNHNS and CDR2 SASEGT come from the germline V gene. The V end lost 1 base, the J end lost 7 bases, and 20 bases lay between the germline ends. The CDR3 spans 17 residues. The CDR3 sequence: CASSEVYYPESGQPQHF. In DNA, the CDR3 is TGTGCCAGCAGTGAAGTTTACTACCCAGAGTCTGGCCAGCCCCAGCATTTT.

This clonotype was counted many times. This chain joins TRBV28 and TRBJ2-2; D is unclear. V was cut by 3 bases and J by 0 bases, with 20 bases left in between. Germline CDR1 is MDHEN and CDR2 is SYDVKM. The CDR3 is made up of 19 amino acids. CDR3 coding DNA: TGTGCCAGCAGTTTTCTGGTTGTCAGTAAAGCCCCGAACACCGGGGAGCTGTTTTTT. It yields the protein CASSFLVVSKAPNTGELFF.

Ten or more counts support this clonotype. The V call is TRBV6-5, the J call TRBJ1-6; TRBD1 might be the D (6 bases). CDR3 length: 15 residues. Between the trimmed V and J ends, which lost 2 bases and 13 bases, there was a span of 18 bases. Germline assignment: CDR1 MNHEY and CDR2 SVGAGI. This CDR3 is CASSYVFTGSTPLHF. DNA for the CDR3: TGTGCCAGCAGTTACGTGTTCACAGGGAGCACCCCCCTCCACTTT.

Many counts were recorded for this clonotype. DNA of the CDR3: TGTGCCAGCAGTCCCATGCAGGCCTACGAGCAGTACTTC. This sequence encodes CASSPMQAYEQYF. The chain employs TRBV6-1 and TRBJ2-7; D remains unclear. The germline V and J ends were trimmed by 5 bases and 2 bases, with 10 bases remaining between them. There are 13 residues in the CDR3. Germline lookup yields CDR1 MNHNS and CDR2 SASEGT.

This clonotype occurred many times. The CDR3 reads CASSRRRGGNQPQHF. The CDR3 DNA reads as TGTGCCAGCAGCCGCCGGAGAGGGGGCAATCAGCCCCAGCATTTT. The rearrangement uses TRBV12-3 or TRBV12-4 and TRBJ1-5, with D tentatively TRBD1 (5 bases). V lost 6 bases and J 2 bases, leaving 14 bases between the germline ends. This CDR3 comprises 15 residues.

The CDR3 DNA reads TGTGCCAGCAGCTCGCAGGGCGCTGGAAACACCATATATTTT. Its protein product is CASSSQGAGNTIYF. The rearrangement uses TRBV2 and TRBJ1-3; D is possibly TRBD1 (5 bases). V was cut by 6 bases and J by 2 bases, with 11 bases left in between. Germline V gene data show CDR1 as SNHLY and CDR2 as FYNNEI. The CDR3 runs 14 residues.

In DNA form, the CDR3 reads TGTGCCTGGAGTCCGTCCCCAGGGGAGCAGTACTTC. Amino acid sequence: CAWSPSPGEQYF. The chain has TRBV30 and TRBJ2-7; possible D gene TRBD1, 5 bases. The CDR3 covers 12 residues. Between the trimmed V and J ends, which lost 2 bases and 7 bases, there was a span of 12 bases. CDR1 and CDR2 from the germline V gene are GTSNPN and SVGIG (reference sequence).

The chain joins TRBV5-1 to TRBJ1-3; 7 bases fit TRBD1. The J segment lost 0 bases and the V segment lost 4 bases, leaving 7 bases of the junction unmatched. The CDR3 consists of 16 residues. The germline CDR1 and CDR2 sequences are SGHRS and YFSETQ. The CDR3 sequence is CASSHGTAVSGNTIYF. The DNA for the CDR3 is TGCGCCAGCAGCCACGGGACAGCTGTCTCTGGAAACACCATATATTTT. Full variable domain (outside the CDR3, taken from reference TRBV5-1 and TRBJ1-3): KAGVTQTPRYLIKTRGQQVTLSCSPISGHRSVSWYQQTPGQGLQFLFEYFSETQRNKGNFPGRFSGRQFSNSRSEMNVSTLELGDSALYLCASSHGTAVSGNTIYFGEGSWLTVV.

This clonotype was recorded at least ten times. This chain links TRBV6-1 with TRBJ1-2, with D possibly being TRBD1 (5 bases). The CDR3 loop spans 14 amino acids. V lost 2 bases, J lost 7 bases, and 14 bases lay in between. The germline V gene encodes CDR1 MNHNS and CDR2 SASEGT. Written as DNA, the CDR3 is TGTGCCAGCAGTGAAACGGGGGGTATACGTGGCTACACCTTC. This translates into CASSETGGIRGYTF.

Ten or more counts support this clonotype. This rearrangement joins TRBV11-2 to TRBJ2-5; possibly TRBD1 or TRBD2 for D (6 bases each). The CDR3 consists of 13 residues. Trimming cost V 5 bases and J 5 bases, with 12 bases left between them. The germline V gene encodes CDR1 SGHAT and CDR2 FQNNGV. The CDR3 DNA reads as TGTGCCAGCAGCCGGGGGCGAGCTGAGACCCAGTACTTC. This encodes CASSRGRAETQYF.

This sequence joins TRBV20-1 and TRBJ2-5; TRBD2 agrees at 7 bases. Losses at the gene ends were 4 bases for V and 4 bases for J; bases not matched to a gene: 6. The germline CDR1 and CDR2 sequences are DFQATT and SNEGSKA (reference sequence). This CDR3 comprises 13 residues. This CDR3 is CSAMRGSGETQYF. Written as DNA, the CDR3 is TGCAGTGCTATGCGGGGGTCCGGAGAGACCCAGTACTTC.

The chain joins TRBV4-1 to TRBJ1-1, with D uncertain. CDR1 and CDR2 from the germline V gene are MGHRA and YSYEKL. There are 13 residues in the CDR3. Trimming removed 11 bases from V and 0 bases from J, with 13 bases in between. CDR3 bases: TGCGCCGGATCCTCTAGTTTGAACACTGAAGCTTTCTTT. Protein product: CAGSSSLNTEAFF.

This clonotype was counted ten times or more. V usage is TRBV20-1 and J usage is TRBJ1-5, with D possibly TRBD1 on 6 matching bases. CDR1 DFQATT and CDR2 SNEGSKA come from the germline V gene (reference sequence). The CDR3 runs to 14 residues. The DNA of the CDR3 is TGCAGCGTGGGGGACGGACAGCTTGATCAGCCCCAGCATTTT. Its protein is CSVGDGQLDQPQHF.

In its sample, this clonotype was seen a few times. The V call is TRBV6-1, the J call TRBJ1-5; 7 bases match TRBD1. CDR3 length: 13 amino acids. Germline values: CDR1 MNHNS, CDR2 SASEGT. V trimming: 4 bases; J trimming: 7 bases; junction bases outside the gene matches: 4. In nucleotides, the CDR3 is TGTGCCAGCAGTGGAGGGGGCCGGCAGCCCCAGCATTTT. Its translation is CASSGGGRQPQHF.

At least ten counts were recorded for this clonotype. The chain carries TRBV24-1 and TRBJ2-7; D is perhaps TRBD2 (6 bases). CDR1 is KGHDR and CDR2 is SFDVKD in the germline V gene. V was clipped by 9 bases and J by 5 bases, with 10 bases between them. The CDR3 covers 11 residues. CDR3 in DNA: TGTGCCACCCGTTCGGGGGACGAGCAGTACTTC. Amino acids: CATRSGDEQYF.

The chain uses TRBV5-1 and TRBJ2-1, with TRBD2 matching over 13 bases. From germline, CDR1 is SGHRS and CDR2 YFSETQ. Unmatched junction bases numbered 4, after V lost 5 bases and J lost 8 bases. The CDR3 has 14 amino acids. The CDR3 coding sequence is TGCGCCAGCAGACTAGCGGGAGGGTGGGATGAGCAGTTCTTC. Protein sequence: CASRLAGGWDEQFF.

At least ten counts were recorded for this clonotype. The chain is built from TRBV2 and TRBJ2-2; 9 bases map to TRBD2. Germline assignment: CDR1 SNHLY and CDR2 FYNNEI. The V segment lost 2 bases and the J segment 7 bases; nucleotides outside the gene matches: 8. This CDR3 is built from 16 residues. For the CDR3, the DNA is TGTGCCAGCAGTGAATTTAGCGGGAGTGAGGGCGGGGAGCTGTTTTTT. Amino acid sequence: CASSEFSGSEGGELFF.